This T cell receptor (beta chain) was observed in a study of STAT3 mutations in large granular lymphocyte leukemia. Study at large: Roughly half the longitudinally sequenced T-LGLL patients had canonical STAT3 mutations.

Study results and caveats: Every T-LGLL patient had at least one immunodominant TCRbeta clonotype. After therapy, about 30% of the 18 patients switched clonotypes, all new clones STAT3 wild type.

TCRbeta libraries averaged around 38,000 productive templates per sample. Data came from immunoSEQ multiplex PCR; TCRdb stores just in-frame clones and leaves some out. The sample has around 4,700 clones, 55% seen once. The germline V gene encodes CDR1 SGHNT and CDR2 YYREEE (reference sequence). The CDR3 runs to 14 residues. The V and J ends lost 5 bases and 2 bases respectively, with 13 bases between them. On this clone itself: Antigen unknown.

The source material was peripheral blood mononuclear cells. The gene calls are TRBV5-4 and TRBJ1-2; a possible D gene is TRBD1 (5 bases). This clonotype was sampled from a male patient aged 50 to 60 with T-cell large granular lymphocyte leukemia. Some clones in this sample may be carry-over from other donors' samples. The CDR3 bases are TGTGCCAGCAGGGGAAACCGGGACAACTATGGCTACACCTTC. Residues: CASRGNRDNYGYTF.